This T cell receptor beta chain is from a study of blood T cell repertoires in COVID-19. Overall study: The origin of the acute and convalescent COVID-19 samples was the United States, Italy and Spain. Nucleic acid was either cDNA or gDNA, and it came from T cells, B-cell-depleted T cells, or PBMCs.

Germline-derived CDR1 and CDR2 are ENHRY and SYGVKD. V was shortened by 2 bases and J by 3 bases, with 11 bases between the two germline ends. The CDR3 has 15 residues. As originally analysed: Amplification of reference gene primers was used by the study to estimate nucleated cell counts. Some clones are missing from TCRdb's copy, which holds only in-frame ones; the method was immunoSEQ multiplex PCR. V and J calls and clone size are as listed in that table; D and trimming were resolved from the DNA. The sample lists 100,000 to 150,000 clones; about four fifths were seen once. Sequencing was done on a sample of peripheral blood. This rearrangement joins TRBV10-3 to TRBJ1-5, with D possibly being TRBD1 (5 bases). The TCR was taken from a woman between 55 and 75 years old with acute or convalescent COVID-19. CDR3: CAISEGATSNQPQHF. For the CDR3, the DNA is TGTGCCATCAGTGAGGGGGCGACCTCCAATCAGCCCCAGCATTTT.